Many counts were recorded for the clone carrying this TCR beta chain. The antigen remains undetermined. The CDR3 consists of 17 residues. The V end was cut by 5 bases, the J end by 5 bases, with 26 bases between. CDR1 DFQATT and CDR2 SNEGSKA come from the germline V gene (reference sequence). This record belongs to a study of T cells in Graves' hyperthyroidism and ophthalmopathy. Overall study: Peripheral blood specimens were obtained at initial diagnosis, prior to any treatment.

Amplification yielded TCR beta CDR3 regions, with RNA transcripts as the source. The HTBI primer set was used in a first-round RT-PCR of the TCR CDR3. TCRdb reprocessed the multiplex PCR reads via MiXCR and lists one record per CDR3 protein. The sample lists approximately 620,000 distinct CDR3 sequences; approximately 13% were seen once. General study results and limits: Before onset, by a median of approximately 6.2 months, the model predicted ophthalmopathy. Appearing also in blood were most of the thyroid clonotypes expanded above 0.001.

The sample consisted of blood. The clonotype was recovered from a woman aged 25 to 45 with Graves' hyperthyroidism that later progressed to Graves' ophthalmopathy. The rearrangement uses TRBV20-1 and TRBJ2-3; TRBD1 might be the D (7 bases). The CDR3 sequence is CSARGSGGGWEVDTQYF. The CDR3 DNA reads as TGCAGTGCTCGGGGCAGCGGAGGGGGCTGGGAGGTAGATACGCAGTATTTT.